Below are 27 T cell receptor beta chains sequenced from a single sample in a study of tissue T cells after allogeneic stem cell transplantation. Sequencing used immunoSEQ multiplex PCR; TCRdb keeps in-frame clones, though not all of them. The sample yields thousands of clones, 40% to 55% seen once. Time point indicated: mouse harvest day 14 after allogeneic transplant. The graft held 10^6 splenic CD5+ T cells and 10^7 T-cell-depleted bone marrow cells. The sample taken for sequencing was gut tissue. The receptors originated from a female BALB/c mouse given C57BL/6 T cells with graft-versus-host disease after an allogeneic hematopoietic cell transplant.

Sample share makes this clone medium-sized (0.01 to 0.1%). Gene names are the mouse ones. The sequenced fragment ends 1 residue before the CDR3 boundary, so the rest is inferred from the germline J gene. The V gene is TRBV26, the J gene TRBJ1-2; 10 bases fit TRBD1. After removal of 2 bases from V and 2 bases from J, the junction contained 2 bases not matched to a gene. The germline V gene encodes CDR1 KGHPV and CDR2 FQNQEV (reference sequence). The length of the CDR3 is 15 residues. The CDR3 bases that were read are TGTGCCAGCAGTCTGATGGGACAGGGGAACTCCGACTACACC. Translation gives CASSLMGQGNSDYT. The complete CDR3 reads CASSLMGQGNSDYTF.

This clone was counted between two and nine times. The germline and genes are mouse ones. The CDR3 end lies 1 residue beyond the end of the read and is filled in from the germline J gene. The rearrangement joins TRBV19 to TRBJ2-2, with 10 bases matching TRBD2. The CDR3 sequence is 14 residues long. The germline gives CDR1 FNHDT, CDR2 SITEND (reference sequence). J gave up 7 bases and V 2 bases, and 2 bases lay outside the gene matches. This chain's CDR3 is CASSIWGGSGQLYF. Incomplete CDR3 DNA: TGTGCCAGCAGTATCTGGGGGGGCAGCGGGCAGCTCTAC.

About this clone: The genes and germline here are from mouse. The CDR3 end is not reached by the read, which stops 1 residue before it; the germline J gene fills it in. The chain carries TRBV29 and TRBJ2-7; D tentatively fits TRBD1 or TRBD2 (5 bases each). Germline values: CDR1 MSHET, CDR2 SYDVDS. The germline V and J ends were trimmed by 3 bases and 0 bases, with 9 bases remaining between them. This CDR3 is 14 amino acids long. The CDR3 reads CASSFRGSSYEQYF. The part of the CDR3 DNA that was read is TGTGCTAGCAGTTTCCGGGGGAGCTCCTATGAACAGTAC. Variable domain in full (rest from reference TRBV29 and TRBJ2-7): DMKVTQMPRYLIKRMGENVLLECGQDMSHETMYWYRQDPGLGLQLIYISYDVDSNSEGDIPKGYRVSRKKREHFSLILDSAKTNQTSVYFCASSFRGSSYEQYFGPGTRLTVL.

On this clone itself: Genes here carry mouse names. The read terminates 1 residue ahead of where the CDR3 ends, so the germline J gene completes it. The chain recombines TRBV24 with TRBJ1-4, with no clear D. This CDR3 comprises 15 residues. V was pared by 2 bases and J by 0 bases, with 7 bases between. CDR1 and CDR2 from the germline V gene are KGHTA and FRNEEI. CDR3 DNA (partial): TGTGCCAGCAGTCTGCGAGGGATTTCCAACGAAAGATTATTT. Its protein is CASSLRGISNERLF. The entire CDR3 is CASSLRGISNERLFF.

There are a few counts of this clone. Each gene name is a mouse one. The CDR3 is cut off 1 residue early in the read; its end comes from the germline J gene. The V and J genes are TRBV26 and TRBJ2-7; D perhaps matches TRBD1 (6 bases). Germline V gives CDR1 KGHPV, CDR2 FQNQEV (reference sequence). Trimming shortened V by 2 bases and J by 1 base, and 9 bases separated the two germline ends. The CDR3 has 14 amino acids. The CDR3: CASSLAGQSYEQYF. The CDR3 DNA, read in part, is TGTGCCAGCAGTCTGGCGGGACAATCCTATGAACAGTAC.

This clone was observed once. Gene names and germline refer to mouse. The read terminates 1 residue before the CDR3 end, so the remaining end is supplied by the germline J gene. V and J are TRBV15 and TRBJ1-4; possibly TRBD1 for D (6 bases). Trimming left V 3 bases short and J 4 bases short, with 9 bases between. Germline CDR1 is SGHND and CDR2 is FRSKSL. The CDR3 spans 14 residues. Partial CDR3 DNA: TGTGCCAGCAGTTTTGGGGACATCAACGAAAGATTATTT. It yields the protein CASSFGDINERLF. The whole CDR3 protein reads CASSFGDINERLFF. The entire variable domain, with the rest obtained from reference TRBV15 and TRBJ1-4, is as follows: DAGVTQTPRHEVAEKGQTIILKCEPVSGHNDLFWYRQTKIQGLELLSYFRSKSLMEDGGAFKDRFKAEMLNSSFSTLKIQPTEPKDSAVYLCASSFGDINERLFFGHGTKLSVL.

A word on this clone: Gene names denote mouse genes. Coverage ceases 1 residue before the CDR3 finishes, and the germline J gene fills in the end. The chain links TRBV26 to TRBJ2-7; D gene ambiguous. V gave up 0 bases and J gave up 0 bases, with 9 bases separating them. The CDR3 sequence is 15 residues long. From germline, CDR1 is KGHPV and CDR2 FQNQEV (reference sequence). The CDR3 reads CASSLSHTFSYEQYF. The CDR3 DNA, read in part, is TGTGCCAGCAGTCTGTCTCACACATTCTCCTATGAACAGTAC.

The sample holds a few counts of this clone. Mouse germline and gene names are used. CDR3 sequence reads: CGARRTGYEQYF. The DNA read from the CDR3 is TGTGGTGCTAGGAGGACTGGTTATGAACAGTAC. This chain links TRBV20 with TRBJ2-7, with TRBD2 identical over 7 bases. The CDR3 end falls 1 residue outside the read, so it is completed with the germline J gene. Germline assignment: CDR1 GFQATS and CDR2 STVNSAI. The CDR3 consists of 12 residues. V was clipped by 2 bases and J by 4 bases; unmatched bases: 2.

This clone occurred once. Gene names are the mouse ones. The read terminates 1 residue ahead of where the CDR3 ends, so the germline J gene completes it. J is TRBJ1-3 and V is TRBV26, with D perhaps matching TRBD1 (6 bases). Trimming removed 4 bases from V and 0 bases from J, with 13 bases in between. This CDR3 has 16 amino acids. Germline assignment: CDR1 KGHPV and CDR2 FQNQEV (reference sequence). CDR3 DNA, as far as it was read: TGTGCCAGCAGTCCGCCGGGACAAAATTCTGGAAATACGCTCTAT. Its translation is CASSPPGQNSGNTLY. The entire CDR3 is CASSPPGQNSGNTLYF.

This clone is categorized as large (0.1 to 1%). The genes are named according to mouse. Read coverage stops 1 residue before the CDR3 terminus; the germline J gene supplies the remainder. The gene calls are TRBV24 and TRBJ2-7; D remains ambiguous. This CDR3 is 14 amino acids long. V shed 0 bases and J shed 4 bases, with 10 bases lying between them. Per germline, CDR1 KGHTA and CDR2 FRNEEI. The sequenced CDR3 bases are TGTGCCAGCAGTCTGTATCCCCCCGGTTATGAACAGTAC. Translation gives CASSLYPPGYEQY. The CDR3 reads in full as CASSLYPPGYEQYF.

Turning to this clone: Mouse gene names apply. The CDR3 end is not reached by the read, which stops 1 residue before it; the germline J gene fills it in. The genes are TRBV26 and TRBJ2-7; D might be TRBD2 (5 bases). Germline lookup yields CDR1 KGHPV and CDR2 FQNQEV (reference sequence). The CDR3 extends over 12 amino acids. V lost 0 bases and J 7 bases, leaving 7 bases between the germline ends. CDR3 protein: CASSLSGVEQYF. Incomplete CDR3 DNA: TGTGCCAGCAGTCTGTCTGGGGTGGAACAGTAC.

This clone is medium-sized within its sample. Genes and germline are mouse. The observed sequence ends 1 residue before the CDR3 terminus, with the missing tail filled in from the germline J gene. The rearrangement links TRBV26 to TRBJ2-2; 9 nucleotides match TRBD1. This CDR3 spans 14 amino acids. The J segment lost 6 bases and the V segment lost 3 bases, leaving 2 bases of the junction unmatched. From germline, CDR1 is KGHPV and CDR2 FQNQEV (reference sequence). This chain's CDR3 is CASSLGQGSGQLYF. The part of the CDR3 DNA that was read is TGTGCCAGCAGTCTCGGACAGGGGTCCGGGCAGCTCTAC.

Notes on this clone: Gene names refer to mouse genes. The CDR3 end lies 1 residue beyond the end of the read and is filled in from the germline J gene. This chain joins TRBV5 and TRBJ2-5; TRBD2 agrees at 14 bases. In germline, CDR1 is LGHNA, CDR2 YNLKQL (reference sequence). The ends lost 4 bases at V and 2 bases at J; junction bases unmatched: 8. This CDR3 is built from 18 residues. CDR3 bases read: TGTGCCAGCAGCCCGGGGACTGGGGGGGCGATTGGCCAAGACACCCAGTAC. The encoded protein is CASSPGTGGAIGQDTQY. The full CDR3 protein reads CASSPGTGGAIGQDTQYF.

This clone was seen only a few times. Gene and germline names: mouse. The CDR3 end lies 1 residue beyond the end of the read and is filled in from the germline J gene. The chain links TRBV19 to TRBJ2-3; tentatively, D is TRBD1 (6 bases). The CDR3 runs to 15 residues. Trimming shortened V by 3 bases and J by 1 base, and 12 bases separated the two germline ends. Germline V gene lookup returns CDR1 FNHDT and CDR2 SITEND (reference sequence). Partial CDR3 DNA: TGTGCCAGCAGTAATTTACAGGGAGGTGCAGAAACGCTGTAT. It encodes CASSNLQGGAETLY. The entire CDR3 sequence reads CASSNLQGGAETLYF.

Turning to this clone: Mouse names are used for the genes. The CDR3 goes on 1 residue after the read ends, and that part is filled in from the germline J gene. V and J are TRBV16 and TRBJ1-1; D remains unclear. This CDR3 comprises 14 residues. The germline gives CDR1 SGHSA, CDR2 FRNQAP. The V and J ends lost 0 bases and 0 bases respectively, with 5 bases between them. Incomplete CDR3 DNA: TGTGCAAGCAGCTTAGATGGTGCAAACACAGAAGTCTTC. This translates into CASSLDGANTEVF. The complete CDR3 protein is CASSLDGANTEVFF. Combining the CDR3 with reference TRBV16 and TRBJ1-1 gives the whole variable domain NAGVIQTPRHKVTGKGQEATLWCEPISGHSAVFWYRQTIVQGLEFLTYFRNQAPIDDSGMPKERFSAQMPNQSHSTLKIQSTQPQDSAVYLCASSLDGANTEVFFGKGTRLTVV.

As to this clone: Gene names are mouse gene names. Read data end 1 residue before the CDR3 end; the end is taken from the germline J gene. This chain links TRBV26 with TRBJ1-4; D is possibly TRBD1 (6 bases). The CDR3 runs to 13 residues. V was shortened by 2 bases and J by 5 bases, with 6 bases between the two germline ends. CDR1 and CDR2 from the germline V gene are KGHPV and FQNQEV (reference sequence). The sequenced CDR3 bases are TGTGCCAGCAGTCTGGGACAGAACGAAAGATTATTT. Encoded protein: CASSLGQNERLF. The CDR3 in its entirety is CASSLGQNERLFF.

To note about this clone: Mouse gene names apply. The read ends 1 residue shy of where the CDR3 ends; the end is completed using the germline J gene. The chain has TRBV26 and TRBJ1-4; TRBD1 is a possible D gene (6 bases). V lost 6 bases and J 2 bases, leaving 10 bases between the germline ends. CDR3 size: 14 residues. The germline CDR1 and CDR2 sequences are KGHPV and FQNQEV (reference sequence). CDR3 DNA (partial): TGTGCCAGCAGATCGGGACACTCCAACGAAAGATTATTT. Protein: CASRSGHSNERLF. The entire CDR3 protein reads CASRSGHSNERLFF.

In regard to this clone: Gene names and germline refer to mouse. The part of the CDR3 DNA that was read is TGTGCCAGCAGCTCAGGGGGCTCCGACTACACC. Protein sequence: CASSSGGSDYT. The whole CDR3 sequence reads CASSSGGSDYTF. The chain recombines TRBV3 with TRBJ1-2; 7 bases are a match to TRBD1. The read ends 1 residue early relative to the CDR3; the germline J gene fills the gap. CDR1 and CDR2 from the germline V gene are SNHLY and FYNGKV (reference sequence). Trimming cost V 4 bases and J 4 bases; bases outside gene matches: 0. The CDR3 spans 12 residues.

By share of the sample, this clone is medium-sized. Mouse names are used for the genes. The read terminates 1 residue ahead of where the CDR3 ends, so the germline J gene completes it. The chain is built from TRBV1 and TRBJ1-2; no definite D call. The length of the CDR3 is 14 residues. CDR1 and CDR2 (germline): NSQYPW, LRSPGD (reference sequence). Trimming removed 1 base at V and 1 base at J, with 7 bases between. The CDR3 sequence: CTCSAAPKNSDYTF. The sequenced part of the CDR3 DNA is TGCACCTGCAGTGCAGCCCCAAAAAACTCCGACTACACC.

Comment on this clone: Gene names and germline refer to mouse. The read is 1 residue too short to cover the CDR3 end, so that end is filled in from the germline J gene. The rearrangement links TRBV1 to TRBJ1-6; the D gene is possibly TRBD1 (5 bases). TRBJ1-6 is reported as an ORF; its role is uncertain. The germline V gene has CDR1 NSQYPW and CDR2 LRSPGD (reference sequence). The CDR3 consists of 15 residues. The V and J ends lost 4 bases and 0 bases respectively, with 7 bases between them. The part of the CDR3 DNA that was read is TGCACCTGCAGTGACAGGAATTCCTATAATTCGCCCCTCTAC. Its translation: CTCSDRNSYNSPLY. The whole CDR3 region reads CTCSDRNSYNSPLYF.

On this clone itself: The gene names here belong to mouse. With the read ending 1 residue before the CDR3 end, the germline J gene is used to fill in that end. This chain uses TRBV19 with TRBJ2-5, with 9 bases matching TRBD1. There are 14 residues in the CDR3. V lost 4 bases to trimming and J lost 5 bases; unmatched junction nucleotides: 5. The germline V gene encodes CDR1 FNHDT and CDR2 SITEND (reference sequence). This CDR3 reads CASSPRDRVDTQYF. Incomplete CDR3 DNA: TGTGCCAGCAGTCCGCGGGACAGGGTAGACACCCAGTAC.

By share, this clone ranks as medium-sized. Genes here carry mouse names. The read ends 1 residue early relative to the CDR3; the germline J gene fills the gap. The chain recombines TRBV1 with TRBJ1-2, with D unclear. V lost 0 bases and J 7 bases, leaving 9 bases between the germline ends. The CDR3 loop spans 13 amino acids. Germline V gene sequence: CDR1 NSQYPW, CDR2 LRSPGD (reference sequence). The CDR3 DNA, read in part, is TGCACCTGCAGTGCAGAACGGGAAGGCGACTACACC. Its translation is CTCSAEREGDYT. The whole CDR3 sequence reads CTCSAEREGDYTF.

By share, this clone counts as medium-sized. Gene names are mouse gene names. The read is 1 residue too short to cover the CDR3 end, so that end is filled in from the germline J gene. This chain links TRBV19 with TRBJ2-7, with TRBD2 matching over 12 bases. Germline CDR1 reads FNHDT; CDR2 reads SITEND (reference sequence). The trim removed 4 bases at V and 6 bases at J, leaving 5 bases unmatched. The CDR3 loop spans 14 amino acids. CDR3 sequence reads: CASSPGTGGFEQYF. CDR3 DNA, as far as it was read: TGTGCCAGCAGTCCCGGGACTGGGGGGTTTGAACAGTAC.

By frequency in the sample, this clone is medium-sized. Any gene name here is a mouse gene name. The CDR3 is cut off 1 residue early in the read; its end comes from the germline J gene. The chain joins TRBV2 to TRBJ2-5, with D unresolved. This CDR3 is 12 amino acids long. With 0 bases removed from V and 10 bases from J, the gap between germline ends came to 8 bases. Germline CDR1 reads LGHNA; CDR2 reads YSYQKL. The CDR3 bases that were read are TGTGCCAGCAGCCAAGACCGCCTCCCCCAGTAC. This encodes CASSQDRLPQY. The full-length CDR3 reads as CASSQDRLPQYF.

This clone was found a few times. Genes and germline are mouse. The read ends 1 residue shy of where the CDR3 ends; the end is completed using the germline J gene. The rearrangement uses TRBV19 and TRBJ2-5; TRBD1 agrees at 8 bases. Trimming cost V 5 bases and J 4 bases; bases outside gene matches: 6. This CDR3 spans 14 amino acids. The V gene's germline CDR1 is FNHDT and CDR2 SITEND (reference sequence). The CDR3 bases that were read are TGTGCCAGCAGAGACAGGGGAAGGAAAGACACCCAGTAC. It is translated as CASRDRGRKDTQY. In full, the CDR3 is CASRDRGRKDTQYF.

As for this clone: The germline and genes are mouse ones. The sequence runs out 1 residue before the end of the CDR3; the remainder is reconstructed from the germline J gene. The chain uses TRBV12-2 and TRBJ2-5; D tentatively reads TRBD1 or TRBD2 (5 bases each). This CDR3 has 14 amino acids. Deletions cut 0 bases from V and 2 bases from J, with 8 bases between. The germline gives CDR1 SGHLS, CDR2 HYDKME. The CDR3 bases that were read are TGTGCCAGCTCTCTCTGGGGCCCCCAAGACACCCAGTAC. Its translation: CASSLWGPQDTQY. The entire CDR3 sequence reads CASSLWGPQDTQYF.

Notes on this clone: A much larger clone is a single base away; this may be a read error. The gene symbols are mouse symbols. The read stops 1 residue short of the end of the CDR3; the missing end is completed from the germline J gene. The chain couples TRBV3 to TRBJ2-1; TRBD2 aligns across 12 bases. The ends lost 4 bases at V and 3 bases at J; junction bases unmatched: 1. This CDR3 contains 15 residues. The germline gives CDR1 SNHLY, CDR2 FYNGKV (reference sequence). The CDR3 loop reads CASSSDWGGYAEQFF. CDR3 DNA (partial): TGTGCCAGCAGCTCGGACTGGGGGGGCTATGCTGAGCAGTTC.